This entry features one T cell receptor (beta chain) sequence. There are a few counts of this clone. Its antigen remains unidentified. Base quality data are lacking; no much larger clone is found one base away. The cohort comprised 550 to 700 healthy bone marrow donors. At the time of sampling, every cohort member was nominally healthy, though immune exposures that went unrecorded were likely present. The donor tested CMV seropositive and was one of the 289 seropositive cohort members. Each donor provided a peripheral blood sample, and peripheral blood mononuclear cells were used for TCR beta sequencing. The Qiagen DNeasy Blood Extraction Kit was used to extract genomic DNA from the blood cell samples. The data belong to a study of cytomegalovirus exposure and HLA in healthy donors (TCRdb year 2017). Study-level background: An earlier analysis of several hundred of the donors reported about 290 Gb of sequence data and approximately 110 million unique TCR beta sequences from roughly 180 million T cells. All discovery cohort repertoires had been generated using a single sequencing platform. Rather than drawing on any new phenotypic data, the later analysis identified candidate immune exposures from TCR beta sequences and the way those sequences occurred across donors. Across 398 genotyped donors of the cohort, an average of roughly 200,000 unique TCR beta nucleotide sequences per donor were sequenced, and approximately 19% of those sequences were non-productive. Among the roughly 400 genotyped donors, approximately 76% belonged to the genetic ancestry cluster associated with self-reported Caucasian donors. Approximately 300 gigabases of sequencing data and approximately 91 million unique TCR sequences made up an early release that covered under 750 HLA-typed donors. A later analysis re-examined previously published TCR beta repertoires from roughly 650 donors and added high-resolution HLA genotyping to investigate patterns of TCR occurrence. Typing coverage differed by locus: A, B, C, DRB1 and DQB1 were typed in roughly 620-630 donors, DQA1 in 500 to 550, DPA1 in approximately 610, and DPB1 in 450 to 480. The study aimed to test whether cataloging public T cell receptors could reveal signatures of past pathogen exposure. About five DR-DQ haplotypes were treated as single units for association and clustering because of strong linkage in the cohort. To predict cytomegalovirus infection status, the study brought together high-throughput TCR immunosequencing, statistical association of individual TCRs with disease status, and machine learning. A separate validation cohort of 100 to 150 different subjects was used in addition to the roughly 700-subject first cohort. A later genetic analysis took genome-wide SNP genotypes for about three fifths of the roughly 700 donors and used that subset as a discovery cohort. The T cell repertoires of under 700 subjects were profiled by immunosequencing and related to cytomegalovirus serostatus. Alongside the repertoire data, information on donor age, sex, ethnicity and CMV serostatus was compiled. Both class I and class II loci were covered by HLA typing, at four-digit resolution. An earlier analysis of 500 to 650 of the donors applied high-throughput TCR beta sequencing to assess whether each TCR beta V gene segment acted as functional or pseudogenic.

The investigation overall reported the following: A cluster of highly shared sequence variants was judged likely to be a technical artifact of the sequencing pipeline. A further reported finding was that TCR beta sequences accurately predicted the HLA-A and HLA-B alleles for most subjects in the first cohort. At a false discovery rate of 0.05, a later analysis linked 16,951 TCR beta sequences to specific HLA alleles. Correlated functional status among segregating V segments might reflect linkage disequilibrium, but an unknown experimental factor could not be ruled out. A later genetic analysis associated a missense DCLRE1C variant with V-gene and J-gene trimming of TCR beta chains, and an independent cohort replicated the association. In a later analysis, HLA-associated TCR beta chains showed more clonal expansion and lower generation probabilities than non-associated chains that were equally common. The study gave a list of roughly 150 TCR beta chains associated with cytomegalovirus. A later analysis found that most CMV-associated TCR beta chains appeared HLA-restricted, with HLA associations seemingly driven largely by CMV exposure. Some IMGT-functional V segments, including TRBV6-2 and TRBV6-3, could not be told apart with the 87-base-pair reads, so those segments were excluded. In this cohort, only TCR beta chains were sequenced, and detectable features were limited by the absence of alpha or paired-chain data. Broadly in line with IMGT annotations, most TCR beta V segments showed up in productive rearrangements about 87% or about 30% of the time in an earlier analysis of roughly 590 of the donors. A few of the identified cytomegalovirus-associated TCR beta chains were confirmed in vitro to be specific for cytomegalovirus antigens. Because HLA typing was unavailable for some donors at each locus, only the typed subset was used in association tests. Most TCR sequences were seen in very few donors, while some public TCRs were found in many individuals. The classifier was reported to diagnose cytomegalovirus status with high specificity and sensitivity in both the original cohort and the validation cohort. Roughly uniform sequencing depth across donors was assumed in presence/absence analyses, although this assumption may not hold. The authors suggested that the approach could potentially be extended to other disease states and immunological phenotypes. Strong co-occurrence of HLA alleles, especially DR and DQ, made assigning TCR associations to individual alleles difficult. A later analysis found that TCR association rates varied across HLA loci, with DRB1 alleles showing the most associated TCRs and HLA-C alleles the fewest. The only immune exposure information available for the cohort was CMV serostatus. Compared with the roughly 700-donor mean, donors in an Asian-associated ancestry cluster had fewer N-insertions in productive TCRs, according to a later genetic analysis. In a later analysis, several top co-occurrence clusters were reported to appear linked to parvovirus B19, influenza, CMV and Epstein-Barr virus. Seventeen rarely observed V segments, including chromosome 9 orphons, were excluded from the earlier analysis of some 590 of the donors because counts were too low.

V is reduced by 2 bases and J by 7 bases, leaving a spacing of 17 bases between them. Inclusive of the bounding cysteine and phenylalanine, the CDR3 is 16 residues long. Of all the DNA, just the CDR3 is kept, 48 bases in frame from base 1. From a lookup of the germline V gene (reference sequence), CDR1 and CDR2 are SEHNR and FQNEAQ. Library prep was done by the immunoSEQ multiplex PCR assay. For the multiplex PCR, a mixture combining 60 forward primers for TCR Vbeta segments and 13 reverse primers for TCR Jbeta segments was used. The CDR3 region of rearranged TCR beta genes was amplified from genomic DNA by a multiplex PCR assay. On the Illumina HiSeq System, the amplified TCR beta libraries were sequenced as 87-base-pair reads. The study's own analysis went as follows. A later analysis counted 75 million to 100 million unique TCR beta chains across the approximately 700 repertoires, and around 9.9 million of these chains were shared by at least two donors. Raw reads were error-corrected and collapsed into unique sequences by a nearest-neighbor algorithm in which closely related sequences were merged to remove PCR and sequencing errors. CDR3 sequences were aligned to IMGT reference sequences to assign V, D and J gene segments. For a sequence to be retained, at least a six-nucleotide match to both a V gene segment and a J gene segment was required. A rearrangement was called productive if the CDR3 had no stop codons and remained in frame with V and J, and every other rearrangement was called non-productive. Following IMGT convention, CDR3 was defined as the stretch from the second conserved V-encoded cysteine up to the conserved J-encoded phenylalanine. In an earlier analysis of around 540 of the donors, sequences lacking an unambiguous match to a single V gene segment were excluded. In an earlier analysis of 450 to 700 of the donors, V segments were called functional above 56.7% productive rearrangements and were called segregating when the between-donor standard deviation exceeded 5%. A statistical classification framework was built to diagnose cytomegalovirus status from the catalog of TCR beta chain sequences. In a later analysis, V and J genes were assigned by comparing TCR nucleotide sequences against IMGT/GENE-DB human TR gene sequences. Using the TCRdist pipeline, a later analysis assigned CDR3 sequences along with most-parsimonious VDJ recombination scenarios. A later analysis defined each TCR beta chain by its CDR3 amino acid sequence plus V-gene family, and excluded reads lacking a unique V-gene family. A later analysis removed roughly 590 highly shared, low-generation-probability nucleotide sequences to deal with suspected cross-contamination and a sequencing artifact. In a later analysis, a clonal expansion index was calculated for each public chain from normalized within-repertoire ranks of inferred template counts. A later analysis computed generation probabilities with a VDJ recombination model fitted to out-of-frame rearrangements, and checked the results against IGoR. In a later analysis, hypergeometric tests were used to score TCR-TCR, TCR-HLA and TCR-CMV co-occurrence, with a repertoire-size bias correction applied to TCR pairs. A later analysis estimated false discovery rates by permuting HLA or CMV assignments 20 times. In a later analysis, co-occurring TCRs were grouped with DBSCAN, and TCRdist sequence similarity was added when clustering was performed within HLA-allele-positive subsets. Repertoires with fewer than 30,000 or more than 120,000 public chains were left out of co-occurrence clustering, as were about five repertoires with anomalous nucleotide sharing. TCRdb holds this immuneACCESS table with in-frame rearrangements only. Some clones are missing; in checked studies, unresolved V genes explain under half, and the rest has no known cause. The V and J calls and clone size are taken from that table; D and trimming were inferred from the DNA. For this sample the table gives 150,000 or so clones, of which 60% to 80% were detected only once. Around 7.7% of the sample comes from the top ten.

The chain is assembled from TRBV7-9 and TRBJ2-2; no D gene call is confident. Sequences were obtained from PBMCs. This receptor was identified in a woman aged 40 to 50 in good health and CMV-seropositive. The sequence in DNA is TGTGCCAGCAGCTTATCGACTGGCTTAACTATCGGGGAGCTGTTTTTT. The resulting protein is CASSLSTGLTIGELFF.